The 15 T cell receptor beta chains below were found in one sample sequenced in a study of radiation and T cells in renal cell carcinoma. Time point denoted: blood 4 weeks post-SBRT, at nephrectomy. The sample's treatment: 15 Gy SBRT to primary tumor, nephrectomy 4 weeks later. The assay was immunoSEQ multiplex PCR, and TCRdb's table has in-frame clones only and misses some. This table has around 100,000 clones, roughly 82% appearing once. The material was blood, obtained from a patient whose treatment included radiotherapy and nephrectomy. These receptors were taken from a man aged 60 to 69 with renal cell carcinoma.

The CDR3 region has the DNA TGTGCCAGCAGTTACAGGGGAGGCACCGGGGAGCTGTTTTTT. Translation gives CASSYRGGTGELFF. This rearrangement joins TRBV6-5 to TRBJ2-2, with D possibly being TRBD2 (6 bases). In germline, CDR1 is MNHEY, CDR2 SVGAGI. The CDR3 spans 14 residues. V shed 2 bases and J shed 4 bases, with 8 bases lying between them.

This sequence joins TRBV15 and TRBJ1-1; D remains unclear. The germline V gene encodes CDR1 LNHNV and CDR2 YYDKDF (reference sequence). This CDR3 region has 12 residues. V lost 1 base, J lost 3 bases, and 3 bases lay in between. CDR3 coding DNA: TGTGCCACCAGCAGAGGCTACACTGAAGCTTTCTTT. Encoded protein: CATSRGYTEAFF.

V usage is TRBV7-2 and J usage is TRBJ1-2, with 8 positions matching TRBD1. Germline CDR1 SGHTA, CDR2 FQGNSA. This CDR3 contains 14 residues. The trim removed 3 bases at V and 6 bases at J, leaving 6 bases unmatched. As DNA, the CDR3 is TGTGCCAGCAGCTTCTCTTACAGGGGGAATGGCTACACCTTC. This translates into CASSFSYRGNGYTF.

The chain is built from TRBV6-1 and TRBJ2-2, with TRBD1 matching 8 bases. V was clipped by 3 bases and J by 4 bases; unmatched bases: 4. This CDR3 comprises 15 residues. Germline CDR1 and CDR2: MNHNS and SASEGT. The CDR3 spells CASSDRTGFTGELFF. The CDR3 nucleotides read TGTGCCAGCAGTGACCGGACAGGGTTCACCGGGGAGCTGTTTTTT.

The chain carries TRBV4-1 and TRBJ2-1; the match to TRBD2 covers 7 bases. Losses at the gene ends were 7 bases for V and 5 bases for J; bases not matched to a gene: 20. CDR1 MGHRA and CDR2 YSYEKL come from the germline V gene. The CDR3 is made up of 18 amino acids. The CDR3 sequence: CASTHTAPPGGLNNEQFF. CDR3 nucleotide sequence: TGCGCCAGCACCCACACCGCCCCTCCGGGGGGTCTTAACAATGAGCAGTTCTTC.

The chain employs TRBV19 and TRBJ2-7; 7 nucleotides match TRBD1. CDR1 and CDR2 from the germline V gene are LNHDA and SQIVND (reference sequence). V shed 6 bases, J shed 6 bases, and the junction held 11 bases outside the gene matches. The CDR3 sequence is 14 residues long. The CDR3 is CASRRRGQGAEQYF. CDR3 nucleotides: TGTGCCAGTAGGAGAAGGGGGCAGGGCGCCGAGCAGTACTTC.

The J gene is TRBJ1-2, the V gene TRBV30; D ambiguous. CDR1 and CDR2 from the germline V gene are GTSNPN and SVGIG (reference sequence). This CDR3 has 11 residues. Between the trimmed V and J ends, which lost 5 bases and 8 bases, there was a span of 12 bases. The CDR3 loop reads CAWGRISGYTF. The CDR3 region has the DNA TGTGCCTGGGGTCGGATATCGGGCTACACCTTC.

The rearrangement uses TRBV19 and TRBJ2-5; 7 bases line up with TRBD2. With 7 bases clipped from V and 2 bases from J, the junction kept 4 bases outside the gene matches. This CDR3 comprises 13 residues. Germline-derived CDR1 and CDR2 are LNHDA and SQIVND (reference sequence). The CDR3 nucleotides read TGTGCCAGTACCCCTAGCGGTCAAGAGACCCAGTACTTC. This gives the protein CASTPSGQETQYF.

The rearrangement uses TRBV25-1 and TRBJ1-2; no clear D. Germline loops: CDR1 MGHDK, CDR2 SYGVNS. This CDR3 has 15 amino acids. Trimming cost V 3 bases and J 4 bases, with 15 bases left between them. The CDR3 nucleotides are TGTGCCAGCAGTGACGATTCCAGGTTTCCCTATGGCTACACCTTC. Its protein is CASSDDSRFPYGYTF.

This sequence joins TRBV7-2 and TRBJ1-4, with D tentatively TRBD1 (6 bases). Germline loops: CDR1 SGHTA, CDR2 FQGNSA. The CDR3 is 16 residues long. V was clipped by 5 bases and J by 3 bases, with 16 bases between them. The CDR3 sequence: CASSPQSGAANEKLFF. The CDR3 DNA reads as TGTGCCAGCAGCCCTCAATCAGGGGCGGCTAATGAAAAACTGTTTTTT.

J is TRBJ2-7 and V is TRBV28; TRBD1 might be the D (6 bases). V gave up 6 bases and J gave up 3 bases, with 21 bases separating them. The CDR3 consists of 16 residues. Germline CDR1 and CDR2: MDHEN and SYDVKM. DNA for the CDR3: TGTGCCAGCAGCCGTAGCCAGCCAGGGGCCCGCTACGAGCAGTACTTC. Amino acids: CASSRSQPGARYEQYF.

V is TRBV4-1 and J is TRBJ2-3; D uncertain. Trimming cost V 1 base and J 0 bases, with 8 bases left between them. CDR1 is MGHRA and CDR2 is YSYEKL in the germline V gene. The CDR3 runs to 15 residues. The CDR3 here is CASSQVSPSTDTQYF. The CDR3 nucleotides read TGCGCCAGCAGCCAAGTCAGCCCTAGCACAGATACGCAGTATTTT.

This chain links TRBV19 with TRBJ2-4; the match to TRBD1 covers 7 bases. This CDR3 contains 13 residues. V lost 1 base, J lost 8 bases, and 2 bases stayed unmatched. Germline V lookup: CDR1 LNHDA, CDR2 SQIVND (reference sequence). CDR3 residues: CASSIGQGDIQYF. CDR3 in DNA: TGTGCCAGTAGTATAGGACAGGGAGACATTCAGTACTTC.

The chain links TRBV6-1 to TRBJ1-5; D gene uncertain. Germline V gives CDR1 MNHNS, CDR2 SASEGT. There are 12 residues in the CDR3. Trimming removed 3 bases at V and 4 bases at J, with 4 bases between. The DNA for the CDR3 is TGTGCCAGCAGTGATCCGAATCAGCCCCAGCATTTT. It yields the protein CASSDPNQPQHF.

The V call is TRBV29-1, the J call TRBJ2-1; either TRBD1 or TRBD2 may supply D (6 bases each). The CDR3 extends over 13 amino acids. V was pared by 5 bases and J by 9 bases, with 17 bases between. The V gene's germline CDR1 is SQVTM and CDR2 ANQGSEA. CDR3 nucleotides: TGCAGCGTTCTTCCAAGGGGGGCTAGTGAGCAGTTCTTC. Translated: CSVLPRGASEQFF.